The 19 T cell receptor beta chains below were found in one sample sequenced in a study of cytomegalovirus exposure and HLA in healthy donors. The PCR contained 60 Vbeta and 13 Jbeta primers. TCRdb's copy holds only in-frame clones and misses some; the assay was immunoSEQ multiplex PCR. The repertoire holds over 100,000 clones, with about 81% as singletons. The sequenced sample consisted of PBMCs. All receptors come from a woman aged 45-60 years in good health and CMV-seropositive.

This rearrangement joins TRBV2 to TRBJ1-5, with 7 nucleotides matching TRBD1. The junction had 3 bases not matched to a gene; V was cut back by 5 bases and J by 8 bases. CDR1 is SNHLY, CDR2 FYNNEI, per germline. This CDR3 is 12 amino acids long. The DNA for the CDR3 is TGTGCCAGCAGTCTCACAGGGGAGCCCCAGCATTTT. Its translation is CASSLTGEPQHF.

The chain has TRBV28 and TRBJ1-1, with 7 bases lining up with TRBD1. The CDR3 is 15 amino acids. From germline, CDR1 is MDHEN and CDR2 SYDVKM. Trimming removed 4 bases from V and 10 bases from J; junction bases left unmatched: 15. The CDR3 loop reads CASSSNRGRRLVAFF. Here the CDR3 DNA reads TGTGCCAGCAGTTCTAACAGGGGAAGGCGCCTCGTAGCTTTCTTT.

V gene TRBV7-8 combines with J gene TRBJ2-1, with 8 nucleotides matching TRBD2. Germline loops: CDR1 SGHVS, CDR2 FQNEAQ. V was clipped by 4 bases and J by 1 base; unmatched bases: 9. CDR3 length: 17 amino acids. CDR3 bases: TGTGCCAGCAGCTCACCCACTAGCGGATCTTCCTACAATGAGCAGTTCTTC. This sequence encodes CASSSPTSGSSYNEQFF.

This chain uses TRBV5-8 with TRBJ1-4; 9 bases fit TRBD1. The J segment lost 6 bases and the V segment lost 4 bases, leaving 4 bases of the junction unmatched. The V gene's germline CDR1 is SGHTS and CDR2 YDEGEE. There are 14 residues in the CDR3. CDR3 amino acids: CASSLTGGYEKLFF. In DNA, the CDR3 is TGTGCCAGCAGCCTGACAGGGGGATATGAAAAACTGTTTTTT. The whole variable domain, filled in from reference TRBV5-8 and TRBJ1-4, reads EAGVTQSPTHLIKTRGQQATLRCSPISGHTSVYWYQQALGLGLQFLLWYDEGEERNRGNFPPRFSGRQFPNYSSELNVNALELEDSALYLCASSLTGGYEKLFFGSGTQLSVL.

CDR3 nucleotides: TGCGCCAGCAGTGAAGAGGGGGCGGACACTGAAGCTTTCTTT. Amino acid sequence: CASSEEGADTEAFF. The chain joins TRBV10-2 to TRBJ1-1; 7 bases match TRBD1. CDR3 length equals 14 residues. Germline CDR1 is WSHSY and CDR2 is SAAADI. Trimming at V came to 3 bases and at J to 3 bases, leaving 4 bases not matched to a gene.

The rearrangement links TRBV10-3 to TRBJ2-2, with 7 positions matching TRBD2. In germline, CDR1 is ENHRY, CDR2 SYGVKD. V trimming: 0 bases; J trimming: 5 bases; junction bases outside the gene matches: 9. CDR3 length: 17 amino acids. The CDR3 DNA is TGTGCCATCAGTGAGTCGATGCTAGCGGCTTTAACCGGGGAGCTGTTTTTT. This gives the protein CAISESMLAALTGELFF.

V and J are TRBV29-1 and TRBJ2-5, with TRBD2 matching 10 bases. V shed 6 bases, J shed 1 base, and the junction held 11 bases outside the gene matches. CDR3 length equals 16 residues. Germline CDR1 reads SQVTM; CDR2 reads ANQGSEA. The CDR3 bases are TGCAGCGTGCCACGAGCGGGAGGGCCTATCCAAGAGACCCAGTACTTC. Its protein is CSVPRAGGPIQETQYF.

This rearrangement joins TRBV6-5 to TRBJ2-7, with D perhaps matching TRBD1 (6 bases). The V and J ends lost 6 bases and 8 bases respectively, with 11 bases between them. CDR3 length equals 11 residues. Germline V lookup: CDR1 MNHEY, CDR2 SVGAGI. As DNA, the CDR3 is TGTGCCAGCAGAGGGACAAATCAGCAGTACTTC. Its protein product is CASRGTNQQYF.

This clone appeared a few times. This chain links TRBV7-8 with TRBJ2-1, with TRBD2 matching 9 bases. This CDR3 region has 20 residues. J was trimmed by 7 bases and V by 2 bases; bases with no gene match: 21. The germline CDR1 and CDR2 sequences are SGHVS and FQNEAQ. The CDR3 is CASSLPDRVVVAGVGNEQFF. In DNA form, the CDR3 reads TGTGCCAGCAGCTTACCAGACAGGGTGGTAGTAGCGGGGGTGGGGAATGAGCAGTTCTTC.

The chain recombines TRBV29-1 with TRBJ1-1, with a possible D match to TRBD1 (5 bases). The V end lost 7 bases, the J end lost 3 bases, and 18 bases lay between the germline ends. CDR1 is SQVTM and CDR2 is ANQGSEA in the germline V gene. This CDR3 is 14 amino acids long. CDR3 residues: CSAWTSPIYTEAFF. The CDR3 DNA sequence: TGCAGCGCTTGGACATCACCGATCTACACTGAAGCTTTCTTT.

The gene calls are TRBV18 and TRBJ2-3; weak D call: TRBD2 (7 bases). The ends were cut back, 3 bases at V and 2 bases at J, with 15 bases in the middle. Per the germline V gene, CDR1 is KGHSH and CDR2 is LQKENI. The CDR3 runs to 16 residues. CDR3 DNA: TGTGCCAGCTCACCCCTAGGGGGGGGCCCCACAGATACGCAGTATTTT. This codes for CASSPLGGGPTDTQYF.

The chain carries TRBV5-1 and TRBJ2-5, with 9 bases fitting TRBD2. The better agreement between TRBJ2-7 and the DNA end casts doubt on the J call. The germline gives CDR1 SGHRS, CDR2 YFSETQ. The CDR3 contains 15 residues. CDR3 amino acids: CASSSLAGLSYEQYF. In DNA form, the CDR3 reads TGCGCCAGCAGCTCACTAGCGGGCCTCTCCTACGAGCAGTACTTC.

The chain links TRBV30 to TRBJ1-1; no definite D call. Germline CDR1 reads GTSNPN; CDR2 reads SVGIG (reference sequence). V was shortened by 4 bases and J by 5 bases, with 14 bases between the two germline ends. The length of the CDR3 is 13 residues. The CDR3 DNA sequence: TGTGCCTGGAACGTTGAGGGTTGGACTGAAGCTTTCTTT. This sequence encodes CAWNVEGWTEAFF.

This clone was detected a few times. The DNA for the CDR3 is TGTGCCAGCAGCTTAAAGGCAGGGGGTAACACTGAAGCTTTCTTT. Protein: CASSLKAGGNTEAFF. V gene TRBV7-3 combines with J gene TRBJ1-1; 7 bases match TRBD1. The CDR3 runs to 15 residues. Germline V gene sequence: CDR1 SGHTA, CDR2 FQGTGA. The trim removed 1 base at V and 2 bases at J, leaving 4 bases unmatched.

As for this clone: This same CDR3 is encoded by further DNA sequences in the sample. The chain carries TRBV5-4 and TRBJ1-2; the match to TRBD1 covers 7 bases. After removal of 0 bases from V and 6 bases from J, the junction contained 2 bases not matched to a gene. The CDR3 has 13 amino acids. The V gene's germline CDR1 is SGHNT and CDR2 YYREEE (reference sequence). CDR3 residues: CASSLDRGHGYTF. Written as DNA, the CDR3 is TGTGCCAGCAGCTTGGACAGGGGCCATGGCTACACCTTC.

J is TRBJ2-1 and V is TRBV10-3, with 12 bases identical to TRBD1. This CDR3 contains 16 residues. J was trimmed by 9 bases and V by 5 bases; bases with no gene match: 11. CDR1 and CDR2 (germline): ENHRY, SYGVKD. CDR3 nucleotide sequence: TGTGCCATCAGTCGAACCTCGGGACAGGGGGCGGGTGAGCAGTTCTTC. Protein product: CAISRTSGQGAGEQFF.

This clone was detected once. The chain combines TRBV7-3 with TRBJ2-3, with 7 bases matching TRBD2. V lost 2 bases, J lost 5 bases, and 4 bases stayed unmatched. CDR3 length: 14 residues. CDR1 SGHTA and CDR2 FQGTGA come from the germline V gene. The CDR3 here is CASSLGTSEDTQYF. CDR3 nucleotide sequence: TGTGCCAGCAGCTTAGGAACTAGCGAAGATACGCAGTATTTT.

This chain uses TRBV7-9 with TRBJ1-4, with D possibly being TRBD1 (6 bases). Trimming removed 5 bases at V and 8 bases at J, with 15 bases between. The CDR3 consists of 14 residues. Looked up from germline, CDR1 is SEHNR and CDR2 is FQNEAQ (reference sequence). The CDR3 loop reads CASSRGQPSEKLFF. CDR3 bases: TGTGCCAGCAGCCGAGGACAGCCTTCCGAAAAACTGTTTTTT. Filled out from reference TRBV7-9 and TRBJ1-4, the complete variable domain reads DTGVSQNPRHKITKRGQNVTFRCDPISEHNRLYWYRQTLGQGPEFLTYFQNEAQLEKSRLLSDRFSAERPKGSFSTLEIQRTEQGDSAMYLCASSRGQPSEKLFFGSGTQLSVL.

On this clone: This sample includes further DNA sequences coding for the same CDR3. This chain joins TRBV15 and TRBJ2-7, with 10 bases aligning to TRBD2. CDR1 LNHNV and CDR2 YYDKDF come from the germline V gene (reference sequence). Germline trimming cut 0 bases from V and 1 base from J; bases unmatched to any gene: 6. The CDR3 covers 17 residues. This CDR3 is CATSRDRVSGGSYEQYF. The CDR3 region has the DNA TGTGCCACCAGCAGAGATCGGGTTAGCGGGGGGTCCTACGAGCAGTACTTC.